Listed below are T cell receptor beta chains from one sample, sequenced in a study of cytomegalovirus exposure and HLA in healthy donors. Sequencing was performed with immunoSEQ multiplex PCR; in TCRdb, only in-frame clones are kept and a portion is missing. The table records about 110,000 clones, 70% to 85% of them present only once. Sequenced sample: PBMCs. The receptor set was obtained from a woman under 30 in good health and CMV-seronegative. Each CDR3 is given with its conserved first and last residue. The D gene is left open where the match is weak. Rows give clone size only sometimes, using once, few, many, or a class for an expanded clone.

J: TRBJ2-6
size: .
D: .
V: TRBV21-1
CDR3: CASSLRGQVYSGANVLTF

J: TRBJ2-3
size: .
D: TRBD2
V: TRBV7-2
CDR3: CASSLTRLAGGPDTQYF

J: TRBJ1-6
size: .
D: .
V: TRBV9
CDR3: CASSANNNSPLHF

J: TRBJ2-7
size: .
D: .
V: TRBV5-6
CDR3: CASSLSWTGTYEQYF

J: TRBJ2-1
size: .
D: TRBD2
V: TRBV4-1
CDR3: CASSQDLAGGPRDEQFF

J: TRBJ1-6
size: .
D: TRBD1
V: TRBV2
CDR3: CASSEQQGYNSPLHF

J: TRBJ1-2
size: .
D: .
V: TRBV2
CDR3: CASSARANYGYTF

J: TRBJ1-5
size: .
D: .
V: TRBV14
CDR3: CASSQESNFPLCSNQPQHF

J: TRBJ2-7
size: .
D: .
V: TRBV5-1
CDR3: CASSLSAGYEQYF

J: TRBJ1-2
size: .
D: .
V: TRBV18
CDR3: CASSSEGGNYGYTF

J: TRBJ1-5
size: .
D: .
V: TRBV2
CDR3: CASSVGTGTQPQHF

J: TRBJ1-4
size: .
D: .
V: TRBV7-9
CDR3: CASSFKLSPNSAENEKLFF

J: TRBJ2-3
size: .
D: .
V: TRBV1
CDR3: CTSSGSGSTDTQYF

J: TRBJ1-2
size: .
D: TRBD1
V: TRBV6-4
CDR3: CASRTGDRELGTGGYTF

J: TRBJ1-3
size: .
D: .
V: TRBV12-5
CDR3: CASGLGGTIYF

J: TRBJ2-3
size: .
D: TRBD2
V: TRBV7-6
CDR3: CASSLGEGTQYF

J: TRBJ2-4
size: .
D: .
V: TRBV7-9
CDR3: CASSWDGGDIQYF

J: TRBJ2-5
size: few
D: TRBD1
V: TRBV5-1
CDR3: CASSLGQGALETQYF

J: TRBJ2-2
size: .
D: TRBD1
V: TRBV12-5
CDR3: CASLNLRSTGGTGELFF

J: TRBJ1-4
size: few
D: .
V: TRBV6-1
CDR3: CASSEGAGLGEKLFF

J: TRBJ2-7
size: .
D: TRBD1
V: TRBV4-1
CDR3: CASSQAGTGGHEQYF

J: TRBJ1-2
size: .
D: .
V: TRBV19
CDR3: CASSSRNSNYGYTF

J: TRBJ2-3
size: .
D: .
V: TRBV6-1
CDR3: CASSVQISSIDTQYF

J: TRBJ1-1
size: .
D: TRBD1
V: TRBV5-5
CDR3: CASSFDRAGTEAFF

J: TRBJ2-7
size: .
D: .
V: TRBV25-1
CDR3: CASSGRSWRGHYEQYF

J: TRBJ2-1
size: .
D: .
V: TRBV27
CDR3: CASSLVRSWIYNEQFF

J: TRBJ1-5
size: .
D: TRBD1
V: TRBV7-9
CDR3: CASSPGQSDNQPQHF

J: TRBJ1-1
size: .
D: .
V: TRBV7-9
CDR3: CASSPRFRDTEAFF

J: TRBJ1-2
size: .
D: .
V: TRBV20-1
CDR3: CSASGLYGYTF